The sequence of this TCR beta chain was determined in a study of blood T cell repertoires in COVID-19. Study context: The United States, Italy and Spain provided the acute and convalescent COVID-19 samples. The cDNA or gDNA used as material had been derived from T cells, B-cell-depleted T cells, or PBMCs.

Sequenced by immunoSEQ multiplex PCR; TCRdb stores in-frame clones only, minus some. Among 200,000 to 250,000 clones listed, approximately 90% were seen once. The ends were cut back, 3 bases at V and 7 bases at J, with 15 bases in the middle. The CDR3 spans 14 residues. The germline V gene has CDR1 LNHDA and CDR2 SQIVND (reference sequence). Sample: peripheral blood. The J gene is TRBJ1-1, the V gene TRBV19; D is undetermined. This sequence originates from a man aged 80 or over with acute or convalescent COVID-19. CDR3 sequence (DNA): TGTGCCAGTAGTATGAAGGTCAATTCGGGTGAAGCTTTCTTT. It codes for CASSMKVNSGEAFF.